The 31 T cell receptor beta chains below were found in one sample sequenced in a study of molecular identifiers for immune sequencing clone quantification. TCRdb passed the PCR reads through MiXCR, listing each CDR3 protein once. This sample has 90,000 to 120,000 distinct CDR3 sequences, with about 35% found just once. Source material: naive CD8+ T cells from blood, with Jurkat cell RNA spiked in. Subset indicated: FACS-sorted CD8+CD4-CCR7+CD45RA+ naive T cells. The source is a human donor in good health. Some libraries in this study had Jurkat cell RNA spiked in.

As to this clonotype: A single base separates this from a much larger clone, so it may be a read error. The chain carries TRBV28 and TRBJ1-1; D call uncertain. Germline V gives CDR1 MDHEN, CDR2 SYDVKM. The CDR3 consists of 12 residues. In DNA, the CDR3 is TGTGCCAGCAGGTTATGGAACACTGAAGCTTTCTTT. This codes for CASRLWNTEAFF.

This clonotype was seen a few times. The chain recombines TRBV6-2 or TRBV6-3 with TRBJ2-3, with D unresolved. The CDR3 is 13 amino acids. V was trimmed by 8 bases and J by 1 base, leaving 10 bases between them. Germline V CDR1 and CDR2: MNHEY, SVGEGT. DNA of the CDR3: TGTGCCAGCGTTGACACAGGCACAGATACGCAGTATTTT. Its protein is CASVDTGTDTQYF.

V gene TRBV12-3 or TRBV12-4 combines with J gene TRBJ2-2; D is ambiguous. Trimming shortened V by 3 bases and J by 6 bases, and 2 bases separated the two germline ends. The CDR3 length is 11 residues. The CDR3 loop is CASSLPGELFF. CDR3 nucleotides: TGTGCCAGCAGTTTGCCCGGGGAGCTGTTTTTT.

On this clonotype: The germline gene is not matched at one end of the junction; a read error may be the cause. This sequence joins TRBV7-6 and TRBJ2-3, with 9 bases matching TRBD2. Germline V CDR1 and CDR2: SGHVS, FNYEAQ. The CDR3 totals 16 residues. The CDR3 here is CASSQGGLAGFDTQKF. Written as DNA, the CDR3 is TGTGCCAGCAGCCAAGGCGGTCTAGCGGGATTCGATACGCAGAAGTTT.

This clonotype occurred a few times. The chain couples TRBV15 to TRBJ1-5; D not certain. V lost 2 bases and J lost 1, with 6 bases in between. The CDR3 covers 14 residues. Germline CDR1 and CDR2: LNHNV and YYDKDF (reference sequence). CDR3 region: CATSRRGSNQPQHF. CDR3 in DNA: TGTGCCACCAGCAGACGAGGGAGCAATCAGCCCCAGCATTTT.

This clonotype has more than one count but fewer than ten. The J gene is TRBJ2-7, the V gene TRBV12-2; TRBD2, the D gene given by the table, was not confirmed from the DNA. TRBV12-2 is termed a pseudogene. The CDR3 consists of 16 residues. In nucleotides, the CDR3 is TGTGCAAGTCGCTTAGAATGTACTAGCGATCCCTACGAGCAGTACTTC. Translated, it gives CASRLECTSDPYEQYF.

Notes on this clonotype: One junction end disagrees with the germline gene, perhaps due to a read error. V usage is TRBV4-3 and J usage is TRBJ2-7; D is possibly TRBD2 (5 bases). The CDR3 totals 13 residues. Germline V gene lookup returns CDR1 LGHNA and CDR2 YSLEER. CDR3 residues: CASGHGVGDEQYF. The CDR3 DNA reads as TGCGCCAGCGGCCACGGAGTCGGGGACGAGCAGTACTTC.

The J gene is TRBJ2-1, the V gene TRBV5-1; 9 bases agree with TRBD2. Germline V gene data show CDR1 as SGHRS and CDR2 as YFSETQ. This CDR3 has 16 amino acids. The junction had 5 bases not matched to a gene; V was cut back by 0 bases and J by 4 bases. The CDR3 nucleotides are TGCGCCAGCAGCTTGGCGGGGACTAGCCGATACAATGAGCAGTTCTTC. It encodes CASSLAGTSRYNEQFF.

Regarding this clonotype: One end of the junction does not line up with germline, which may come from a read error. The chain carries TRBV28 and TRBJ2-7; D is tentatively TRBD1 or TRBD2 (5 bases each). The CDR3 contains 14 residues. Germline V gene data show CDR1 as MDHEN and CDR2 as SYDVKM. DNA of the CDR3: TGTGCCAGCAGTTTCGAGGGACCCTCCTACGAGCAGAACTTC. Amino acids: CASSFEGPSYEQNF.

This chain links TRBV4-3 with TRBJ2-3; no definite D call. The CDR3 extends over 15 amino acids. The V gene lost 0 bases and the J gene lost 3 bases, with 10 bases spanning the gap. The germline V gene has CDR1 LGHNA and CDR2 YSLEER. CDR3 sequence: CASSQDIRRTDTQYF. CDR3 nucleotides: TGCGCCAGCAGCCAAGACATCAGGCGAACAGATACGCAGTATTTT.

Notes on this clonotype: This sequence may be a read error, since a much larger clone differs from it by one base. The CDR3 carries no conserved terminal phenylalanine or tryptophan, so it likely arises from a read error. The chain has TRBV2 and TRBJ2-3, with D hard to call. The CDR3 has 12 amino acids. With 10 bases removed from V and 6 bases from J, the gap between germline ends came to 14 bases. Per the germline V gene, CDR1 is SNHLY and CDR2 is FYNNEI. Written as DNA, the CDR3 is TGTGCCATCTCCTGGCCTTTTGATACGCAGTATCTT. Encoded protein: CAISWPFDTQYL.

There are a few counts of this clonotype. CDR3 nucleotides: TGTGCCAGCAGTTATGCAGGGACGAACACTGAAGCTTTCTTT. This gives the protein CASSYAGTNTEAFF. The rearrangement links TRBV6-5 to TRBJ1-1; the D gene is possibly TRBD1 (5 bases). V lost 3 bases to trimming and J lost 1 base, with 9 bases between them. Per the germline V gene, CDR1 is MNHEY and CDR2 is SVGAGI. The CDR3 is 14 amino acids.

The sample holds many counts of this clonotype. CDR3 loop: CATSRGGDQPQHF. CDR3 in DNA: TGTGCCACCAGCAGGGGAGGAGATCAGCCCCAGCATTTT. The chain combines TRBV15 with TRBJ1-5; D not certain. V dropped 3 bases and J dropped 5 bases, with 8 bases sitting between them. The CDR3 totals 13 residues. Germline loops: CDR1 LNHNV, CDR2 YYDKDF (reference sequence).

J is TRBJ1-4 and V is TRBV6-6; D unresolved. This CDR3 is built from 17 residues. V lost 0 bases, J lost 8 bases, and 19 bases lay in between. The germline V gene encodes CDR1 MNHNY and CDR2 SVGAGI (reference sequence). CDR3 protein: CASSYSNPPVREEKLFF. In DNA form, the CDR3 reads TGTGCCAGCAGTTACTCGAACCCCCCCGTGCGGGAGGAAAAACTGTTTTTT.

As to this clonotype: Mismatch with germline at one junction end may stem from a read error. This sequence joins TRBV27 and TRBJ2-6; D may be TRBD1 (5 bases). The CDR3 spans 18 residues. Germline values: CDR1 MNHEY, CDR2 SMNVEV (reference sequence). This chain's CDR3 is CASSLWGQASSGADVLTF. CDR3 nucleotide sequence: TGTGCCAGCAGTTTGTGGGGTCAGGCGAGCTCTGGGGCCGACGTCCTGACTTTC.

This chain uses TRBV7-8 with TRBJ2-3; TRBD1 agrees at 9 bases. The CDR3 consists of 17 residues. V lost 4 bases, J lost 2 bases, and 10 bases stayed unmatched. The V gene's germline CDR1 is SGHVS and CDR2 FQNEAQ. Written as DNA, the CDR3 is TGTGCCAGCAGCTGGACCCCGGGACAGGGTTTCACAGATACGCAGTATTTT. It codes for CASSWTPGQGFTDTQYF.

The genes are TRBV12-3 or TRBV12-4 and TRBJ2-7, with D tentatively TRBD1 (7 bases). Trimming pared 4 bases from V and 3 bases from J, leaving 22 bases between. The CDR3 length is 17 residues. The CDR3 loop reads CASSYESDREDVYEQYF. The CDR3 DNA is TGTGCCAGCAGTTATGAAAGCGACAGGGAGGATGTCTACGAGCAGTACTTC.

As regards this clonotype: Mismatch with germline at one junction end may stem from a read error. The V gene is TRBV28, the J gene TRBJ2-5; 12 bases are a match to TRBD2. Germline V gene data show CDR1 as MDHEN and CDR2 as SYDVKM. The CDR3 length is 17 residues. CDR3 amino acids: CASGLGGLAGHLETQYF. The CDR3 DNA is TGTGCCAGCGGTTTAGGCGGACTAGCGGGGCACCTAGAGACCCAGTACTTC.

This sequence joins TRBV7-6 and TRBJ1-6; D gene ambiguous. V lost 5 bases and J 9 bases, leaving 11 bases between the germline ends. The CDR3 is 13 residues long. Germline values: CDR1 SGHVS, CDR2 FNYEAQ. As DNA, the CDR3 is TGTGCCAGCAGCGATGGACTGAGTTCACCCCTCCACTTT. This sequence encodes CASSDGLSSPLHF. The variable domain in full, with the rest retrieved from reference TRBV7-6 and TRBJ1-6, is GAGVSQSPRYKVTKRGQDVALRCDPISGHVSLYWYRQALGQGPEFLTYFNYEAQQDKSGLPNDRFSAERPEGSISTLTIQRTEQRDSAMYRCASSDGLSSPLHFGNGTRLTVT.

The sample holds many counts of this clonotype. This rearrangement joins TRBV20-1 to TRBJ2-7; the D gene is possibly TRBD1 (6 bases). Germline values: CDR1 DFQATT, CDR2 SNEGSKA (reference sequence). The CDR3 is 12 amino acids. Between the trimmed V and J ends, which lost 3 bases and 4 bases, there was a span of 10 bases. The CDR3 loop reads CSASPQGYEQYF. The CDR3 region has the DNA TGCAGTGCTAGTCCCCAGGGGTACGAGCAGTACTTC.

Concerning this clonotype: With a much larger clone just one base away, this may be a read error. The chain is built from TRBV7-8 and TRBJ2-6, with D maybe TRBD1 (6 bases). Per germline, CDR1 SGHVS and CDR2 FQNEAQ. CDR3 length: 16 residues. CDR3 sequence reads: CASSFTGPSGANALTF. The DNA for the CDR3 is TGTGCCAGCAGCTTTACAGGGCCCTCTGGGGCCAACGCCCTGACTTTC.

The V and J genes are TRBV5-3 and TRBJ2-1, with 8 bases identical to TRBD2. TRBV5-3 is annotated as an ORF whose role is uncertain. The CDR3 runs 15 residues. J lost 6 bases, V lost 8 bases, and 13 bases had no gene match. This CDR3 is CASSGGLSLSNEQFF. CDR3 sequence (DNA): TGTGCCAGCAGCGGGGGACTGTCCCTTTCCAATGAGCAGTTCTTC.

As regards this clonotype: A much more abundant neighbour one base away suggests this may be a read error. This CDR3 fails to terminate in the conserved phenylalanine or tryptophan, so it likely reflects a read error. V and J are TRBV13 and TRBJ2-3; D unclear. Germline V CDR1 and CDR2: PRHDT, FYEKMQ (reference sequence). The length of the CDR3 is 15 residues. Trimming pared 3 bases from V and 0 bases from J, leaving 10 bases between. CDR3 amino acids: CASSFSLVSTDTQYY. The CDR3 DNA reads TGTGCCAGCAGCTTTTCCCTTGTGAGCACAGATACGCAGTATTAT.

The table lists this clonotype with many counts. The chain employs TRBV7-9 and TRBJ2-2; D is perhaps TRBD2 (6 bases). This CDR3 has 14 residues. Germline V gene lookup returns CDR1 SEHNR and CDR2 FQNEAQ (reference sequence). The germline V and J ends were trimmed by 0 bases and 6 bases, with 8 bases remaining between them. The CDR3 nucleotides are TGTGCCAGCAGCTTAGCAAGACTAGCCGGGGAGCTGTTTTTT. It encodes CASSLARLAGELFF. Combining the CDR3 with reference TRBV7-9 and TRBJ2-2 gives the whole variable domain DTGVSQNPRHKITKRGQNVTFRCDPISEHNRLYWYRQTLGQGPEFLTYFQNEAQLEKSRLLSDRFSAERPKGSFSTLEIQRTEQGDSAMYLCASSLARLAGELFFGEGSRLTVL.

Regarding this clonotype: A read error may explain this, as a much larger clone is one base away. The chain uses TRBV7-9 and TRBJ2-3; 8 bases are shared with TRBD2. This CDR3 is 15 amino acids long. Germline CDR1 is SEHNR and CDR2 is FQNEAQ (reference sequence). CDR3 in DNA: TGTGCCAGCAGGGCGGGAGGAACTAGCACAGATACGCTGTATTTT. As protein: CASRAGGTSTDTLYF.

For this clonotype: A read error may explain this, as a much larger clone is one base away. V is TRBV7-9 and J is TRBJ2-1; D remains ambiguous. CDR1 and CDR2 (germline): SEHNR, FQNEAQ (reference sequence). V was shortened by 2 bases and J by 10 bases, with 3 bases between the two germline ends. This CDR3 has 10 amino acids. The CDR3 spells CASSLKEQFF. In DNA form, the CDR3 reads TGTGCCAGCAGCTTAAAAGAGCAGTTCTTC.

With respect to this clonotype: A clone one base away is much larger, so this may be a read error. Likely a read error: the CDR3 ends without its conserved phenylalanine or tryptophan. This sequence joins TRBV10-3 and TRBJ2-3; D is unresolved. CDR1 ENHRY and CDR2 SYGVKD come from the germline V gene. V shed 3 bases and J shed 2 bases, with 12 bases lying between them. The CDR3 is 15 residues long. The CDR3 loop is CAISERQVYTDTQYL. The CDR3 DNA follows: TGTGCCATCAGTGAAAGGCAGGTGTACACAGATACGCAGTATCTT.

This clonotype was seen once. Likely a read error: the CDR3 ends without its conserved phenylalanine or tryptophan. CDR3 sequence (DNA): TGCGCCAGCAGCCAAGTACAGGGGCACGAGCAGTACTCC. It codes for CASSQVQGHEQYS. This chain uses TRBV4-3 with TRBJ2-7; TRBD1 agrees at 7 bases. CDR3 size: 13 residues. Unmatched junction bases numbered 2, after V lost 1 base and J lost 5 bases. Germline CDR1 and CDR2: LGHNA and YSLEER.

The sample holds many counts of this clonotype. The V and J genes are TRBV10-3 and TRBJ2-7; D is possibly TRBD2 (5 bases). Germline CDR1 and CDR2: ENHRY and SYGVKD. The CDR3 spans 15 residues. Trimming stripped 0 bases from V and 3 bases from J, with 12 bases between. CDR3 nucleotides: TGTGCCATCAGTGAGTCGAGTGAGGGCCTCTACGAGCAGTACTTC. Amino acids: CAISESSEGLYEQYF.

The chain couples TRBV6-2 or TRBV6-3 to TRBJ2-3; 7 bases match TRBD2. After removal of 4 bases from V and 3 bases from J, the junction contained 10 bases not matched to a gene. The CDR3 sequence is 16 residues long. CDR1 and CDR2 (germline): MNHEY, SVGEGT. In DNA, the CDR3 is TGTGCCAGCAGTTTTCTCAGACTAGCTCTGACAGATACGCAGTATTTT. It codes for CASSFLRLALTDTQYF.

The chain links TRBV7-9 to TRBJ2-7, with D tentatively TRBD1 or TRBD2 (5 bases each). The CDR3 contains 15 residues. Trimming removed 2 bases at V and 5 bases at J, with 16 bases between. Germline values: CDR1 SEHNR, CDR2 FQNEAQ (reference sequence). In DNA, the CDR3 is TGTGCCAGCAGCTTATCGTCATCAGGGACGCACGAGCAGTACTTC. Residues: CASSLSSSGTHEQYF.